This T cell receptor beta chain stems from a study of blood T cell repertoires in COVID-19. In the authors' workflow: Amplification with reference gene primers provided the estimates of nucleated cell counts. The method was immunoSEQ multiplex PCR; TCRdb's version includes in-frame clones alone and lacks a portion of them. V, J and clone size were drawn from that table, and D and trimming were deduced from the DNA. In the table there are fewer than 110,000 clones, under 95% of which are singletons. Deletions cut 8 bases from V and 1 base from J, with 14 bases between. The CDR3 has 14 residues. Germline CDR1 and CDR2: MGHDK and SYGVNS.

The sequenced sample consisted of peripheral blood. The receptor was isolated from a woman aged 25-40 years with acute or convalescent COVID-19. This chain uses TRBV25-1 with TRBJ1-1; no reliable D call. The CDR3 DNA follows: TGTGCCAGCTCTAAGGAGGTCCCGAACACTGAAGCTTTCTTT. Amino acid sequence: CASSKEVPNTEAFF.